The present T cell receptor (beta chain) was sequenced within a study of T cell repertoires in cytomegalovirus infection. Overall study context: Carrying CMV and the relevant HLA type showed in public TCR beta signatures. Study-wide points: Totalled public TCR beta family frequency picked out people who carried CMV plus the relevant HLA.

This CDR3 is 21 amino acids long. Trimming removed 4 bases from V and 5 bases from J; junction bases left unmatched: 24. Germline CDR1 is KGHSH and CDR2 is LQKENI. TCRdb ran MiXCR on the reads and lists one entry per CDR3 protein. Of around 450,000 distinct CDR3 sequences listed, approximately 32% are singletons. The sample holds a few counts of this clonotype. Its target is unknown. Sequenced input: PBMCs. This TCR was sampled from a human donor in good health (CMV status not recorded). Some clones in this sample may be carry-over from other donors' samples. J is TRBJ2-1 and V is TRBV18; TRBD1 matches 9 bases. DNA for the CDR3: TGTGCCAGCTCACTCCGGACAGGGGCTGGGTTATCAATAGGGTTTGACAATGAGCAGTTCTTC. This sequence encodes CASSLRTGAGLSIGFDNEQFF.